This T cell receptor beta chain appears in the sequencing data of a study of control samples from healthy donors and cancer patients. The repertoire was sequenced with immunoSEQ multiplex PCR; TCRdb's copy has only in-frame clones and lacks some. Of roughly 370,000 clones detected, approximately 90% appear once; the ten largest clones hold over 5.5%. The germline V gene encodes CDR1 SGHDT and CDR2 YYEEEE. The V end was cut by 4 bases, the J end by 7 bases, with 24 bases between. This CDR3 contains 16 residues. The V call is TRBV5-6, the J call TRBJ2-7, with a possible D match to TRBD2 (6 bases). This clonotype originated in a man aged 40-49 years with head and neck cancer. The sequencing sample was made of PBMCs. The CDR3 DNA reads TGTGCCAGCAGCGGAGGGCCGGATAAATTAACGTCTGAGCAGTACTTC. Translated: CASSGGPDKLTSEQYF. The whole variable domain, filled in from reference TRBV5-6 and TRBJ2-7, reads DAGVTQSPTHLIKTRGQQVTLRCSPKSGHDTVSWYQQALGQGPQFIFQYYEEEERQRGNFPDRFSGHQFPNYSSELNVNALLLGDSALYLCASSGGPDKLTSEQYFGPGTRLTVT.